This entry lists 19 T cell receptor beta chains sequenced from one sample in a study of shared T cell receptors in the human thymus. The protocol was immunoSEQ multiplex PCR, while the TCRdb copy is restricted to in-frame clones and leaves out a portion. Among hundreds of thousands of clones listed, over 75% were seen once. This sample was also put to use in a study of human thymus T cells.

The sample comprised thymocytes. The receptors here all came from a boy in the first two years of life with a congenital heart defect.

The chain combines TRBV11-2 with TRBJ2-1, with 8 bases identical to TRBD2. V trimming: 1 base; J trimming: 3 bases; junction bases outside the gene matches: 5. Germline V lookup: CDR1 SGHAT, CDR2 FQNNGV. This CDR3 comprises 16 residues. The CDR3 DNA reads TGTGCCAGCAGCTTAGTCGTACTAGCGGACTACAATGAGCAGTTCTTC. Protein product: CASSLVVLADYNEQFF.

This rearrangement joins TRBV10-3 to TRBJ2-5, with 7 bases matching TRBD1. The CDR3 is 18 amino acids. The germline V gene encodes CDR1 ENHRY and CDR2 SYGVKD. V lost 2 bases to trimming and J lost 1 base; unmatched junction nucleotides: 13. CDR3 bases: TGTGCCATCAGTGAGGGCCCAAACCGGGACAGCGCCCAAGAGACCCAGTACTTC. It is translated as CAISEGPNRDSAQETQYF.

This clone was picked up one time. This chain joins TRBV7-8 and TRBJ2-3; 9 nucleotides line up with TRBD1. After removal of 0 bases from V and 3 bases from J, the junction contained 7 bases not matched to a gene. CDR3 length: 17 residues. The germline CDR1 and CDR2 sequences are SGHVS and FQNEAQ. The CDR3 DNA sequence: TGTGCCAGCAGCTTAGCCGGGGGGACAGGGCAGACAGATACGCAGTATTTT. Translation: CASSLAGGTGQTDTQYF.

The J gene is TRBJ2-1, the V gene TRBV4-3; D remains ambiguous. The germline V gene has CDR1 LGHNA and CDR2 YSLEER. The V end was cut by 0 bases, the J end by 6 bases, with 15 bases between. This CDR3 is 16 amino acids long. CDR3 in amino acids: CASSQDIRPPGNEQFF. The CDR3 bases are TGCGCCAGCAGCCAAGATATCAGACCCCCGGGCAATGAGCAGTTCTTC.

Regarding this clone: Additional DNA sequences in this sample encode the identical CDR3. The genes are TRBV10-2 and TRBJ2-1; no firm D call. Per germline, CDR1 WSHSY and CDR2 SAAADI. The ends were cut back, 6 bases at V and 9 bases at J, with 15 bases in the middle. The CDR3 consists of 13 residues. The CDR3 region has the DNA TGCGCCAGCAGCCCCACGCCGGGTAGTGAGCAGTTCTTC. Protein: CASSPTPGSEQFF.

DNA for the CDR3: TGTGCCAATCCCCCCCGAGCTAGCGGGGGGCCGTCACCTTACAATGAGCAGTTCTTC. Encoded protein: CANPPRASGGPSPYNEQFF. The chain is built from TRBV2 and TRBJ2-1; 11 positions agree with TRBD2. Trimming removed 10 bases from V and 4 bases from J; junction bases left unmatched: 21. The CDR3 has 19 residues. CDR1 SNHLY and CDR2 FYNNEI come from the germline V gene.

This chain connects TRBV7-9 to TRBJ1-1; the D gene is possibly TRBD1 (6 bases). The germline V and J ends were trimmed by 5 bases and 0 bases, with 16 bases remaining between them. This CDR3 has 16 amino acids. Germline loops: CDR1 SEHNR, CDR2 FQNEAQ (reference sequence). The CDR3 sequence: CASSHDYGQLNTEAFF. DNA of the CDR3: TGTGCCAGCAGCCACGATTACGGACAGCTGAACACTGAAGCTTTCTTT.

V usage is TRBV20-1 and J usage is TRBJ1-1, with D maybe TRBD1 (6 bases). There are 11 residues in the CDR3. Germline-derived CDR1 and CDR2 are DFQATT and SNEGSKA (reference sequence). V was cut by 5 bases and J by 7 bases, with 11 bases left in between. The chain's CDR3 is CSAPWTVEAFF. The CDR3 DNA follows: TGCAGTGCTCCGTGGACAGTTGAAGCTTTCTTT.

The V call is TRBV27, the J call TRBJ2-3, with TRBD2 matching 12 bases. CDR1 is MNHEY and CDR2 is SMNVEV in the germline V gene (reference sequence). J was trimmed by 2 bases and V by 5 bases; bases with no gene match: 5. The CDR3 runs to 16 residues. The CDR3 spells CASSPLAGGHTDTQYF. DNA for the CDR3: TGTGCCAGCAGTCCTCTAGCGGGGGGGCACACAGATACGCAGTATTTT.

The genes are TRBV6-5 and TRBJ1-3, with D maybe TRBD1 (5 bases). Deletions cut 7 bases from V and 4 bases from J, with 14 bases between. The CDR3 spans 14 residues. Germline loops: CDR1 MNHEY, CDR2 SVGAGI. The CDR3 region is CASKAGTRGNTIYF. CDR3 nucleotides: TGTGCCAGCAAAGCCGGGACTCGAGGAAACACCATATATTTT.

The V gene is TRBV6-5, the J gene TRBJ2-2, with a possible D match to TRBD1 (6 bases). Between the trimmed V and J ends, which lost 7 bases and 7 bases, there was a span of 13 bases. The CDR3 spans 13 residues. Germline lookup yields CDR1 MNHEY and CDR2 SVGAGI. The CDR3 is CASTNRVVGELFF. CDR3 DNA sequence: TGTGCCAGCACTAACAGGGTGGTCGGGGAGCTGTTTTTT.

V gene TRBV4-3 combines with J gene TRBJ2-7; 8 nucleotides align to TRBD2. With 4 bases clipped from V and 3 bases from J, the junction kept 5 bases outside the gene matches. CDR1 is LGHNA and CDR2 is YSLEER in the germline V gene. The CDR3 totals 14 residues. CDR3 nucleotides: TGCGCCAGCAGCCTGGGACTAGGGTTCTACGAGCAGTACTTC. Its translation is CASSLGLGFYEQYF.

The rearrangement joins TRBV7-9 to TRBJ1-1; 9 bases fit TRBD1. This CDR3 spans 14 amino acids. Looked up from germline, CDR1 is SEHNR and CDR2 is FQNEAQ (reference sequence). V shed 5 bases, J shed 3 bases, and the junction held 4 bases outside the gene matches. The DNA for the CDR3 is TGTGCCAGCAGCAACCGGGACAGGGACACTGAAGCTTTCTTT. It encodes CASSNRDRDTEAFF.

The chain combines TRBV19 with TRBJ1-6; 9 bases map to TRBD1. This CDR3 region has 14 residues. Trimming took 7 bases from V and 10 from J; bases not matched to a gene: 8. The germline V gene has CDR1 LNHDA and CDR2 SQIVND (reference sequence). The CDR3 DNA follows: TGTGCCAGTACAGCCGGGACAGGGACCTCACCCCTCCACTTT. Its translation: CASTAGTGTSPLHF.

The J gene is TRBJ2-3, the V gene TRBV7-9; the D gene is possibly TRBD1 (6 bases). V was shortened by 5 bases and J by 1 base, with 22 bases between the two germline ends. CDR3 length equals 18 residues. The germline gives CDR1 SEHNR, CDR2 FQNEAQ (reference sequence). The chain's CDR3 is CASSQGPRDFDCTDTQYF. CDR3 coding DNA: TGTGCCAGCAGCCAGGGGCCCCGAGATTTCGACTGCACAGATACGCAGTATTTT.

V gene TRBV7-6 combines with J gene TRBJ2-1; 7 nucleotides align to TRBD2. Trimming cost V 3 bases and J 4 bases; bases outside gene matches: 3. This CDR3 is 14 amino acids long. The germline CDR1 and CDR2 sequences are SGHVS and FNYEAQ. Written as DNA, the CDR3 is TGTGCCAGCAGCTTTAGCGGGCTGTACAATGAGCAGTTCTTC. Its translation: CASSFSGLYNEQFF. Supplemented by reference TRBV7-6 and TRBJ2-1, the full variable domain reads GAGVSQSPRYKVTKRGQDVALRCDPISGHVSLYWYRQALGQGPEFLTYFNYEAQQDKSGLPNDRFSAERPEGSISTLTIQRTEQRDSAMYRCASSFSGLYNEQFFGPGTRLTVL.

The chain combines TRBV4-3 with TRBJ2-3; no firm D call. CDR1 is LGHNA and CDR2 is YSLEER in the germline V gene. The CDR3 spans 13 residues. With 4 bases removed from V and 1 base from J, the gap between germline ends came to 6 bases. The CDR3 sequence: CASSPRGTDTQYF. The CDR3 DNA reads TGCGCCAGCAGCCCACGGGGCACAGATACGCAGTATTTT.

Comments on this clone: The sample contains more than one DNA sequence encoding this CDR3. The gene calls are TRBV29-1 and TRBJ1-6; 7 bases match TRBD1. The germline V gene encodes CDR1 SQVTM and CDR2 ANQGSEA. CDR3 length: 16 amino acids. With V trimmed by 3 bases and J by 13 bases, 18 bases remained unmatched. The CDR3 reads CSVDRQGQSGDPPLHF. CDR3 bases: TGCAGCGTTGATCGACAGGGCCAAAGTGGGGACCCCCCCCTCCACTTT.

The gene calls are TRBV9 and TRBJ1-2, with 7 bases that match TRBD1. CDR1 is SGDLS, CDR2 YYNGEE, per germline. The V and J ends lost 3 bases and 7 bases, in that order; junction bases with no gene match: 12. CDR3 length: 15 amino acids. CDR3 sequence reads: CASSERGEGAGGYTF. The CDR3 DNA reads TGTGCCAGCAGCGAGAGGGGAGAGGGGGCAGGTGGCTACACCTTC.